This record covers a single T cell receptor beta chain. These data originate in a study of PD-L1 blockade in urothelial cancer. Study details: Patients' prior chemotherapy regimens numbered 0 to 3. Blood-derived samples held a median around 130,000 T cells.

Time point here: peripheral blood 6 weeks after treatment start. Each patient gave between 1 and 8 samples, pretreatment and on-treatment. The repertoire was sequenced with immunoSEQ multiplex PCR; TCRdb's copy has only in-frame clones and lacks some. Altogether about 50,000 clones are present, around 80% being singletons, with the ten largest covering roughly 8.8%. This TCR was sampled from a man between 65 and 79 years old with urothelial cancer. Sequenced material: PBMCs, taken around atezolizumab (anti-PD-L1) treatment.

The CDR3 DNA is TGTGCCAGCAGCCCCGGGGGGCTTCTAGCCAAAAACATTCAGTACTTC. Encoded protein: CASSPGGLLAKNIQYF. The rearrangement links TRBV5-4 to TRBJ2-4; D perhaps matches TRBD2 (7 bases). Looked up from germline, CDR1 is SGHNT and CDR2 is YYREEE (reference sequence). The CDR3 has 16 amino acids. Between the trimmed V and J ends, which lost 4 bases and 0 bases, there was a span of 14 bases.